Following are 30 T cell receptor beta chains from one sample sequenced in a study of T cells after yellow fever vaccination. TCRdb ran MiXCR on the 5' RACE reads and lists one entry per CDR3 protein. The table includes roughly 70,000 distinct CDR3 sequences, 7.7% detected once. Sequencing was performed on CD8+ T cells sorted from PBMCs, taken on the day of the yellow fever booster vaccination. These TCRs come from a man aged 25 to 40 who received the YFV17D yellow fever vaccine.

This clonotype has at least ten counts. The rearrangement joins TRBV2 to TRBJ2-1; 7 positions match TRBD2. The CDR3 has 16 residues. The V gene's germline CDR1 is SNHLY and CDR2 FYNNEI. Trimming cost V 1 base and J 8 bases; bases outside gene matches: 11. CDR3 DNA sequence: TGTGCCAGCAGTGAAGAAATGGGAGGGCCACCGGATGAGCAGTTCTTC. This gives the protein CASSEEMGGPPDEQFF.

This clonotype has a handful of counts. The chain couples TRBV10-3 to TRBJ2-5, with 9 bases identical to TRBD1. CDR1 and CDR2 (germline): ENHRY, SYGVKD. Germline trimming cut 6 bases from V and 4 bases from J; bases unmatched to any gene: 3. The CDR3 runs to 13 residues. CDR3 sequence reads: CAIRGQGGETQYF. CDR3 sequence (DNA): TGTGCCATCAGGGGACAGGGAGGAGAGACCCAGTACTTC.

This clonotype was seen a few times. V usage is TRBV4-3 and J usage is TRBJ2-7, with D perhaps being TRBD1 or TRBD2 (6 bases each). The germline V gene encodes CDR1 LGHNA and CDR2 YSLEER. This CDR3 is 19 amino acids long. Trimming left V 4 bases short and J 3 bases short, with 28 bases between. CDR3 bases: TGCGCCAGCAGCCCCTCAGGGGCCGTTGCGGGGACCGTAGGCTACGAGCAGTACTTC. It encodes CASSPSGAVAGTVGYEQYF.

This chain uses TRBV30 with TRBJ1-1, with D tentatively TRBD1 (6 bases). The length of the CDR3 is 13 residues. Trimming stripped 4 bases from V and 4 bases from J, with 13 bases between. Germline assignment: CDR1 GTSNPN and CDR2 SVGIG (reference sequence). CDR3 bases: TGTGCCTGGACCGGACAGCCGGGCACTGAAGCTTTCTTT. Protein product: CAWTGQPGTEAFF.

This clonotype was counted many times. This sequence joins TRBV27 and TRBJ2-1, with a possible D match to TRBD1 (5 bases). Germline loops: CDR1 MNHEY, CDR2 SMNVEV (reference sequence). The CDR3 runs to 14 residues. Trimming took 5 bases from V and 0 from J, leaving 8 bases between them. CDR3 nucleotides: TGTGCCAGCAGTCCAGGGATCTCCTACAATGAGCAGTTCTTC. This gives the protein CASSPGISYNEQFF.

The chain links TRBV9 to TRBJ1-5, with D hard to call. V lost 3 bases, J lost 2 bases, and 12 bases lay in between. From germline, CDR1 is SGDLS and CDR2 YYNGEE. The CDR3 runs to 15 residues. Written as DNA, the CDR3 is TGTGCCAGCAGCGGGGGTCTCAGTGGCAATCAGCCCCAGCATTTT. It specifies CASSGGLSGNQPQHF.

In its sample, this clonotype was seen a few times. The chain employs TRBV18 and TRBJ2-2; TRBD2 is a possible D gene (5 bases). Germline CDR1 reads KGHSH; CDR2 reads LQKENI. The V gene lost 2 bases and the J gene lost 5 bases, with 9 bases spanning the gap. There are 14 residues in the CDR3. In DNA form, the CDR3 reads TGTGCCAGCTCACCAAAAACTAGTACCGGGGAGCTGTTTTTT. Amino acids: CASSPKTSTGELFF. The whole variable domain, remainder taken from reference TRBV18 and TRBJ2-2, is NAGVMQNPRHLVRRRGQEARLRCSPMKGHSHVYWYRQLPEEGLKFMVYLQKENIIDESGMPKERFSAEFPKEGPSILRIQQVVRGDSAAYFCASSPKTSTGELFFGEGSRLTVL.

The CDR3 DNA reads as TGTGCCAGCTTTGCTAGTAGCACCGAGCAGTACTTC. It is translated as CASFASSTEQYF. The chain employs TRBV27 and TRBJ2-7; D ambiguous. The germline CDR1 and CDR2 sequences are MNHEY and SMNVEV (reference sequence). The V gene lost 8 bases and the J gene lost 6 bases, with 14 bases spanning the gap. This CDR3 has 12 residues.

This clonotype was detected a few times. In nucleotides, the CDR3 is TGTGCCAGCAGTAAAAATGCGGGAACTGAAGCTTTCTTT. This sequence encodes CASSKNAGTEAFF. V is TRBV27 and J is TRBJ1-1; no clear D. Germline CDR1 MNHEY, CDR2 SMNVEV (reference sequence). The V end lost 5 bases, the J end lost 5 bases, and 12 bases lay between the germline ends. There are 13 residues in the CDR3.

Ten or more counts support this clonotype. The CDR3 DNA is TGTGCCAGCAGCTTAGAGGCTAGCTCCTACGAGCAGTACTTC. Translation gives CASSLEASSYEQYF. The rearrangement joins TRBV7-8 to TRBJ2-7; no clear D. Germline assignment: CDR1 SGHVS and CDR2 FQNEAQ. There are 14 residues in the CDR3. V lost 1 base, J lost 0 bases, and 7 bases lay in between.

This chain uses TRBV21-1 with TRBJ2-7; the D call of TRBD1 is as the table states it, not checked on the DNA. TRBV21-1 is a recognized pseudogene. The CDR3 runs to 16 residues. The CDR3 sequence is CASSPHRDRGVHEQYF. The CDR3 coding sequence is TGTGCCAGCAGCCCCCATAGGGACCGAGGGGTTCACGAGCAGTACTTC.

The chain combines TRBV4-1 with TRBJ2-1; D call uncertain. Germline lookup yields CDR1 MGHRA and CDR2 YSYEKL. V lost 0 bases and J lost 7, with 10 bases in between. This CDR3 has 14 residues. CDR3 sequence: CASSQDRLGNEQFF. The CDR3 nucleotides are TGCGCCAGCAGCCAAGATAGGTTGGGTAATGAGCAGTTCTTC.

J is TRBJ2-7 and V is TRBV13; a weak D match, TRBD1 (6 bases). The length of the CDR3 is 12 residues. V was cut by 3 bases and J by 7 bases, with 10 bases left in between. The germline V gene has CDR1 PRHDT and CDR2 FYEKMQ (reference sequence). The CDR3 reads CASSFRGREQYF. DNA of the CDR3: TGTGCCAGCAGCTTCAGGGGAAGGGAGCAGTACTTC.

Details on this clonotype: A much larger clone is a single base away; this may be a read error. The chain has TRBV5-1 and TRBJ2-3, with D maybe TRBD2 (7 bases). Per the germline V gene, CDR1 is SGHRS and CDR2 is YFSETQ. This CDR3 region has 16 residues. The V end was cut by 4 bases, the J end by 5 bases, with 20 bases between. The CDR3 DNA sequence: TGCGCCAGCAGCCGAGGGGGGAGGGCCGTAAAAGATACGCAGTATTTT. Its translation is CASSRGGRAVKDTQYF.

V is TRBV7-2 and J is TRBJ2-5; no clear D gene. From germline, CDR1 is SGHTA and CDR2 FQGNSA. The CDR3 loop spans 16 amino acids. Trimming removed 1 base from V and 1 base from J, with 13 bases in between. CDR3 region: CASSLEYGRGQETQYF. The CDR3 DNA sequence: TGTGCCAGCAGCTTAGAATACGGCCGCGGCCAAGAGACCCAGTACTTC.

This clonotype was seen ten or more times. The chain links TRBV7-2 to TRBJ2-7; D possibly corresponds to TRBD2 (5 bases). In germline, CDR1 is SGHTA, CDR2 FQGNSA. V was clipped by 3 bases and J by 6 bases, with 9 bases between them. The CDR3 totals 12 residues. The CDR3 here is CASSFPGSEQYF. In nucleotides, the CDR3 is TGTGCCAGCAGCTTTCCGGGGAGCGAGCAGTACTTC.

In regard to this clonotype: A much larger clone lies one base from this, so it may be a read error. The gene calls are TRBV3-1 and TRBJ2-1, with TRBD2 matching over 7 bases. The CDR3 runs to 20 residues. V gave up 4 bases and J gave up 0 bases; unmatched junction bases: 18. Germline assignment: CDR1 LGHDT and CDR2 YNNKEL (reference sequence). The CDR3 here is CASSPKSSGTALGSYNEQFF. Here the CDR3 DNA reads TGTGCCAGCAGCCCTAAGTCTAGCGGAACAGCCTTAGGCTCCTACAATGAGCAGTTCTTC.

The gene calls are TRBV5-5 and TRBJ2-1; no definite D call. The germline gives CDR1 SGHKS, CDR2 YYEKEE (reference sequence). The CDR3 consists of 13 residues. V shed 4 bases and J shed 8 bases, with 13 bases lying between them. The CDR3 DNA reads as TGTGCCAGCAGCCACGAGCTCACGGATGAGCAGTTCTTC. This translates into CASSHELTDEQFF.

The genes are TRBV18 and TRBJ2-1; TRBD2 agrees at 8 bases. This CDR3 has 17 residues. CDR1 and CDR2 from the germline V gene are KGHSH and LQKENI. The trim removed 0 bases at V and 1 base at J, leaving 5 bases unmatched. The DNA for the CDR3 is TGTGCCAGCTCACCACCGTCGGCTAGCGGGTCCTACAATGAGCAGTTCTTC. This encodes CASSPPSASGSYNEQFF.

The sample holds a few counts of this clonotype. CDR3 sequence reads: CSVATVLAELGYEQYF. The CDR3 coding sequence is TGCAGCGTCGCCACAGTTCTAGCGGAACTAGGCTACGAGCAGTACTTC. This chain connects TRBV29-1 to TRBJ2-7, with 7 bases that match TRBD2. The CDR3 is made up of 16 amino acids. Trimming cost V 6 bases and J 3 bases; bases outside gene matches: 17. Germline loops: CDR1 SQVTM, CDR2 ANQGSEA.

There are a few counts of this clonotype. The chain is built from TRBV4-2 and TRBJ2-7, with D unclear. Trimming took 3 bases from V and 0 from J, leaving 9 bases between them. CDR1 and CDR2 from the germline V gene are LGHNA and YNFKEQ. This CDR3 has 14 residues. Here the CDR3 reads CASSQDLSSYEQYF. DNA of the CDR3: TGTGCCAGCAGCCAGGACCTAAGCTCCTACGAGCAGTACTTC.

Judged by abundance, this clonotype is medium-sized. The V call is TRBV27, the J call TRBJ2-1, with D perhaps matching TRBD2 (6 bases). V lost 0 bases and J 4 bases, leaving 13 bases between the germline ends. The CDR3 totals 16 residues. Germline CDR1 is MNHEY and CDR2 is SMNVEV (reference sequence). CDR3 residues: CASSLSGGALYNEQFF. The CDR3 nucleotides read TGTGCCAGCAGTTTATCGGGGGGAGCGCTTTACAATGAGCAGTTCTTC.

This chain joins TRBV4-3 and TRBJ1-4; no reliable D call. The V and J ends lost 0 bases and 0 bases respectively, with 8 bases between them. Looked up from germline, CDR1 is LGHNA and CDR2 is YSLEER. The CDR3 sequence is 16 residues long. The CDR3 DNA sequence: TGCGCCAGCAGCCAAGATTTCGTGGCAACTAATGAAAAACTGTTTTTT. It specifies CASSQDFVATNEKLFF.

A few counts support this clonotype. The rearrangement links TRBV7-8 to TRBJ2-1; D perhaps matches TRBD2 (7 bases). The V gene lost 3 bases and the J gene lost 2 bases, with 14 bases spanning the gap. This CDR3 is 16 amino acids long. The germline gives CDR1 SGHVS, CDR2 FQNEAQ. The CDR3 loop reads CASSFAEGGTYNEQFF. The CDR3 DNA reads as TGTGCCAGCAGCTTTGCCGAGGGGGGGACCTACAATGAGCAGTTCTTC.

This clonotype was detected only a few times. The rearrangement uses TRBV11-1 and TRBJ2-5; D might be TRBD1 (6 bases). The CDR3 contains 15 residues. V dropped 1 base and J dropped 1 base, with 10 bases sitting between them. The germline V gene encodes CDR1 SGHAT and CDR2 FQDESV (reference sequence). CDR3 in DNA: TGTGCCAGCAGCTTAGTTCCGGACAGCCAAGAGACCCAGTACTTC. Its protein is CASSLVPDSQETQYF.

This clonotype was counted a few times. The V and J genes are TRBV5-6 and TRBJ2-7, with a tentative D call TRBD2 (6 bases). Germline V CDR1 and CDR2: SGHDT, YYEEEE. Trimming stripped 4 bases from V and 4 bases from J, with 12 bases between. The CDR3 totals 13 residues. The CDR3 DNA is TGTGCCAGCAGCCATAAGGCGGGGTACGAGCAGTACTTC. As protein: CASSHKAGYEQYF.

In this sample, this clonotype turned up many times. The chain joins TRBV29-1 to TRBJ2-7; no clear D. Germline V CDR1 and CDR2: SQVTM, ANQGSEA. V was shortened by 7 bases and J by 5 bases, with 12 bases between the two germline ends. CDR3 length equals 11 residues. The CDR3: CSAIDPNEQYF. CDR3 in DNA: TGCAGCGCTATTGACCCCAACGAGCAGTACTTC.

This clonotype was counted ten times or more. The V gene is TRBV20-1, the J gene TRBJ2-5, with TRBD1 matching over 9 bases. The CDR3 has 14 residues. V was clipped by 4 bases and J by 11 bases; unmatched bases: 14. Germline values: CDR1 DFQATT, CDR2 SNEGSKA (reference sequence). The CDR3, as DNA: TGCAGTGCTATAACCAGGACAGGGGTCTTTGGGCAGTACTTC. Its translation: CSAITRTGVFGQYF.

The chain combines TRBV27 with TRBJ2-1, with TRBD1 matching over 8 bases. J was trimmed by 3 bases and V by 7 bases; bases with no gene match: 8. The CDR3 covers 15 residues. CDR1 and CDR2 from the germline V gene are MNHEY and SMNVEV (reference sequence). CDR3 nucleotide sequence: TGTGCCAGCACCTCCGGGACAGGAAGCTACAATGAGCAGTTCTTC. Protein product: CASTSGTGSYNEQFF.

This clonotype occurred a few times. The V and J genes are TRBV19 and TRBJ2-1; the D call may be TRBD1 or TRBD2 (5 bases each). CDR3 size: 18 residues. Trimming removed 7 bases at V and 1 base at J, with 23 bases between. CDR1 is LNHDA and CDR2 is SQIVND in the germline V gene (reference sequence). The CDR3 nucleotides are TGTGCCAGTACCCATCTGGGATTGGGGGACGTATCCTACAATGAGCAGTTCTTC. Translated: CASTHLGLGDVSYNEQFF.